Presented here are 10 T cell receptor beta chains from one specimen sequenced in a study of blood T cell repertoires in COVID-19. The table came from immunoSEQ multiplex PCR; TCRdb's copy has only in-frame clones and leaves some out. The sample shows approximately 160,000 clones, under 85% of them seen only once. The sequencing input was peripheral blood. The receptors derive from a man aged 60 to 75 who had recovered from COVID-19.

The CDR3: CAIGRKGQGSNQPQHF. In DNA form, the CDR3 reads TGTGCCATCGGAAGGAAGGGACAGGGAAGCAATCAGCCCCAGCATTTT. V and J are TRBV10-3 and TRBJ1-5; TRBD1 matches 9 bases. Unmatched junction bases numbered 9, after V lost 8 bases and J lost 1 base. The germline CDR1 and CDR2 sequences are ENHRY and SYGVKD. The CDR3 runs to 16 residues.

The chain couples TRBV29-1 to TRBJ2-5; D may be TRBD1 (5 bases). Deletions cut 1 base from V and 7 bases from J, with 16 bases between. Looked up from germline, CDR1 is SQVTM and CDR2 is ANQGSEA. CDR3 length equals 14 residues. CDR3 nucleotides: TGCAGCGTTGAAGCATCAGGGCTCCCGGGGACCCAGTACTTC. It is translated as CSVEASGLPGTQYF.

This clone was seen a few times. CDR3 residues: CASSYSSPNYNEQFF. The CDR3, as DNA: TGTGCCAGCAGTTACTCGTCGCCTAACTACAATGAGCAGTTCTTC. V and J are TRBV6-2 or TRBV6-3 and TRBJ2-1, with D uncertain. The ends were cut back, 0 bases at V and 3 bases at J, with 9 bases in the middle. The CDR3 runs 15 residues. Germline V gene sequence: CDR1 MNHEY, CDR2 SVGEGT.

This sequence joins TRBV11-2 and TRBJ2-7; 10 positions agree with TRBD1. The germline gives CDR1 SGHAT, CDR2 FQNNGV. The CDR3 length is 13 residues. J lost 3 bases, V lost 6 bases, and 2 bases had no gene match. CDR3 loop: CASRGQGHYEQYF. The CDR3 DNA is TGTGCCAGCAGGGGACAGGGGCACTACGAGCAGTACTTC.

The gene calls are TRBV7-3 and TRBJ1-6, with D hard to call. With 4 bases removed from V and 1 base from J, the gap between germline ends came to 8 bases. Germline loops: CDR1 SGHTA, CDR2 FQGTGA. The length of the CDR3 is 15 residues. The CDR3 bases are TGTGCCAGCAGCTCTGGAGTGTCCTATAATTCACCCCTCCACTTT. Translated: CASSSGVSYNSPLHF.

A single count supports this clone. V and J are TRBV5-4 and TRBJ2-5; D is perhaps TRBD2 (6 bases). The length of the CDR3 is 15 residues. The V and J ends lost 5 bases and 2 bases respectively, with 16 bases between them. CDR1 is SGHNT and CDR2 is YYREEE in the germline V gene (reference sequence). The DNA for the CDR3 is TGTGCCAGCAGACCGCAACTAGCAGGGCAAGAGACCCAGTACTTC. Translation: CASRPQLAGQETQYF.

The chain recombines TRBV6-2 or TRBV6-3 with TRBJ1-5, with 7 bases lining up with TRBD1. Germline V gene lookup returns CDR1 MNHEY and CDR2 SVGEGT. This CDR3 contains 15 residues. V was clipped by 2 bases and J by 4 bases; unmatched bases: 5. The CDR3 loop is CASSYHDRENQPQHF. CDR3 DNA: TGTGCCAGCAGTTACCACGACAGGGAGAATCAGCCCCAGCATTTT.

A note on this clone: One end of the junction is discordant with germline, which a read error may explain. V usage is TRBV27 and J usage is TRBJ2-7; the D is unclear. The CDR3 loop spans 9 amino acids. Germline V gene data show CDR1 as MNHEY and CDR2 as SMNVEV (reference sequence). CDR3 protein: CASTSPLDF. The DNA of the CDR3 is TGTGCCAGCACCTCCCCCTTAGACTTC.

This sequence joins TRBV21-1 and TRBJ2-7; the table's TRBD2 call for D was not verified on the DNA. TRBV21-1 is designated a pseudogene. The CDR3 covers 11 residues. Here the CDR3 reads CASIVRVEQYF. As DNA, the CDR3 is TGTGCCAGCATAGTTCGGGTCGAGCAGTACTTC.

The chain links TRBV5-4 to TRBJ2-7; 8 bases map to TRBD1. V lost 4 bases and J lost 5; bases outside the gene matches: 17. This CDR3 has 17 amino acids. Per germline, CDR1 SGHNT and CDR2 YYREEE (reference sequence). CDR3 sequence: CASSLPPGQGRTDEQYF. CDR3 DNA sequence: TGTGCCAGCAGCCTTCCGCCCGGACAGGGACGAACCGACGAGCAGTACTTC.